This TCR beta chain derives from a study of blood T cells in healthy people across ages. General observations from the study: A roughly linear age-dependent decrease characterized TCR beta diversity per million T cells. Long-lived donors exceeded aged donors in naive CD4+ cells and diversity.

PBMCs, at least 7 million per sample, were isolated. A second PCR of roughly 7 to 11 cycles used a sample-barcoded 5' primer and a J-beta primer mix. TCRdb ran MiXCR on the 5' RACE reads and lists one entry per CDR3 protein. The sample has about 780,000 distinct CDR3 sequences, about 47% seen once. This clonotype was counted between two and nine times. Its antigen is currently unknown. Trimming left V 6 bases short and J 8 bases short, with 19 bases between. The CDR3 has 13 amino acids. The germline gives CDR1 DFQATT, CDR2 SNEGSKA (reference sequence). The chain has TRBV20-1 and TRBJ1-2; D perhaps matches TRBD1 (6 bases). The source of this sequence is a man older than 75 in good health. The specimen was blood. CDR3 DNA: TGCAGTGCCACCCCACAGGGCCCGGGGGGCTACACCTTC. Protein: CSATPQGPGGYTF.